Only a few counts were recorded for the clone carrying this TCR beta chain. Its antigen is as yet unknown. The data were obtained in a study of T cell repertoires in cytomegalovirus infection. Study details: CMV infection together with matching HLA type was indicated by public TCR beta signatures. Notes on the study in general: Totalled public TCR beta family frequency picked out people who carried CMV plus the relevant HLA. Clonotypes of TCR beta that were HLA-C-restricted and CMV-specific dominated the ex vivo response.

The V and J ends lost 1 base and 3 bases, in that order; junction bases with no gene match: 7. The CDR3 length is 16 residues. Germline V CDR1 and CDR2: SGHAT, FQNNGV. TCRdb re-called the reads with MiXCR, one entry per CDR3 protein. Among 290,000 or so distinct CDR3 sequences listed, about 25% were seen once. The chain employs TRBV11-2 and TRBJ2-7; 9 nucleotides align to TRBD1. The TCR originated in a human donor in good health (CMV status not recorded). Some clones in this sample may be carry-over from other donors' samples. Input material: PBMCs. CDR3: CASSLAGTGLYYEQYF. In nucleotides, the CDR3 is TGTGCCAGCAGCTTAGCCGGGACAGGGCTATACTACGAGCAGTACTTC.